This is a list of T cell receptor beta chains from one sample in a study of T cell repertoires in cytomegalovirus infection. TCRdb ran MiXCR on the reads and lists one entry per CDR3 protein. This table has just under 550,000 distinct CDR3 sequences, about 30% appearing once. The source material was PBMCs. Receptors were obtained from a human donor in good health (CMV status not recorded). Some clones in this sample may be carry-over from other donors' samples. Each CDR3 is given with its conserved first and last residue. Fields, in order: J gene, clone size, V gene, D gene, CDR3 DNA, CDR3 protein. A D gene is named only where the DNA matches it firmly. Not all rows give a size; the values are once, few, many and, for expanded clones, a class.

>TRBJ1-5|NA|TRBV27|NA
TGTGCCAGCAGTTTACTGGGGCTCGAAAATAGCAATCAGCCCCAGCATTTT
CASSLLGLENSNQPQHF
>TRBJ2-3|NA|TRBV27|NA
TGTGCCAGCAGCGACGACCCCGGCACAGATACGCAGTATTTT
CASSDDPGTDTQYF
>TRBJ2-7|NA|TRBV5-1|NA
TGCGCCAGCAGCTTGGTCGCGGCGGGGACCGGGACCTACGAGCAGTACTTC
CASSLVAAGTGTYEQYF
>TRBJ1-2|few|TRBV19|NA
TGTGCCAGTAGTCTCCAGCCACACTATGGCTACACCTTC
CASSLQPHYGYTF
>TRBJ2-1|NA|TRBV11-2|TRBD2
TGTGCCAGCAGCCGCGGGGGGGGGTATGAGCAGTTCTTC
CASSRGGGYEQFF
>TRBJ2-5|NA|TRBV29-1|TRBD1
TGCAGCGTCCGGACAGGGGACGAGACCCAGTACTTC
CSVRTGDETQYF
>TRBJ2-5|NA|TRBV5-6|NA
TGTGCCAGCACCGTTATTGGACAGCCTCAAGAGACCCAGTACTTC
CASTVIGQPQETQYF
>TRBJ2-1|few|TRBV20-1|TRBD2
TGCAGTGCTCGGGACGACGGCGGGGGACTAGCGGGAGGGGAGCAGTTCTTC
CSARDDGGGLAGGEQFF
>TRBJ2-7|few|TRBV20-1|TRBD2
TGCAGTGCTCCCGGGACTAGTTTCGAGCAGTACTTC
CSAPGTSFEQYF
>TRBJ1-4|few|TRBV4-1|NA
TGCGCCAGCAGCCAAGACCAGTGGGAGGAAAAACTGTTTTTT
CASSQDQWEEKLFF
>TRBJ1-1|many|TRBV19|NA
TGTGCCAGCACCCAGAGGGGCCCTAAGAACACTGAAGCTTTCTTT
CASTQRGPKNTEAFF
>TRBJ1-1|few|TRBV20-1|NA
TGCAGCGCTAAGGTGGGGGCGAACACTGAAGCTTTCTTT
CSAKVGANTEAFF
>TRBJ2-7|few|TRBV11-1|TRBD1
TGTGCCAGCAGCGGTCGGGACAGGGAGTTCGACGAGCAGTACTTC
CASSGRDREFDEQYF
>TRBJ2-5|many|TRBV7-2|NA
TGTGCCAGCAGCTTAGCCGTAAGAGGGCGGGAGACCCAGTACTTC
CASSLAVRGRETQYF
>TRBJ1-1|many|TRBV7-8|NA
TGTGCCAGCAGCTTCCTAGATGGGCCAAGTGAAGCTTTCTTT
CASSFLDGPSEAFF
>TRBJ2-4|few|TRBV19|TRBD2
TGTGCCAGTAGCCCCGGACTAGCGGAGAACAAAAACATTCAGTACTTC
CASSPGLAENKNIQYF
>TRBJ2-5|many|TRBV6-1|TRBD2
TGTGCCAGCAGTCGGGGGATTAGCGGGATGTTAGAGACCCAGTACTTC
CASSRGISGMLETQYF
>TRBJ2-1|many|TRBV7-6|TRBD2
TGTGCCAGCAGCTTATTAGCGGGTAGAAATGAGCAGTTCTTC
CASSLLAGRNEQFF
>TRBJ2-5|few|TRBV5-5|TRBD2
TGTGCCAGCAGTGGGACTAGCGAGGGGACCCAGTACTTC
CASSGTSEGTQYF
>TRBJ2-5|NA|TRBV19|TRBD2
TGTGCCAGTAGTATTGGAGCGGGAGGGCCCAAGGAGACCCAGTACTTC
CASSIGAGGPKETQYF
>TRBJ2-1|many|TRBV7-6|NA
TGTGCCAGCAGCCCGGTACCGGGGAACAATGAGCAGTTCTTC
CASSPVPGNNEQFF
>TRBJ2-1|few|TRBV6-2/TRBV6-3|TRBD2
TGTGCCAGCAGTCTCCCGGGACTAGCGAACAATGAGCAGTTCTTC
CASSLPGLANNEQFF
>TRBJ2-2|many|TRBV12-3/TRBV12-4|NA
TGTGCCAGCAGCCCCACGGCCGGGGAGCTGTTTTTT
CASSPTAGELFF
>TRBJ1-1|NA|TRBV30|TRBD1
TGTGCCTGGAGTGGACCCGAGACAGGGTACACTGAAGCTTTCTTT
CAWSGPETGYTEAFF
>TRBJ2-1|few|TRBV12-5|NA
TGTGCTAGTGGTTTGTTCCAGACCTACAATGAGCAGTTCTTC
CASGLFQTYNEQFF
>TRBJ1-4|NA|TRBV28|NA
TGTGCTTCCAAAACAACTAATGAAAAACTGTTTTTT
CASKTTNEKLFF
>TRBJ1-2|many|TRBV7-2|TRBD1
TGTGCCAGCAGCTTAGCTCAGGGGGCCGGTGGCTACACCTTC
CASSLAQGAGGYTF
>TRBJ2-5|NA|TRBV7-2|NA
TGTGCCAGCAGCTTAGTAATAATGGCGGGAAGCGAAGAGACCCAGTACTTC
CASSLVIMAGSEETQYF
>TRBJ2-2|NA|TRBV7-2|NA
TGTGCCAGCAGCTTAGTGGTGTTTACAACCGGGGAGCTGTTTTTT
CASSLVVFTTGELFF
>TRBJ2-1|few|TRBV7-9|TRBD2
TGTGCCAGCAGCTTAACCGGACTAGCTCCCAATGAGCAGTTCTTC
CASSLTGLAPNEQFF
>TRBJ2-7|NA|TRBV9|TRBD2
TGTGCCAGCAGCGTAACTAGCGGAACCTACGAGCAGTACTTC
CASSVTSGTYEQYF
>TRBJ2-7|NA|TRBV20-1|TRBD1
TGCAGTGCTAGTTCCAATTACGATGACAGGGGGACCTACGAGCAGTACTTC
CSASSNYDDRGTYEQYF
>TRBJ1-1|many|TRBV6-1|NA
TGTGCCAGCAGTGTACTACTGACTAACACTGAAGCTTTCTTT
CASSVLLTNTEAFF
>TRBJ2-7|few|TRBV29-1|TRBD2
TGCAGCGTCGCGACTAGCGCCGAGCAGTACTTC
CSVATSAEQYF
>TRBJ2-2|few|TRBV6-2/TRBV6-3|NA
TGTGCCAGCAGTTACCACACCGCCGGGGAGCTGTTTTTT
CASSYHTAGELFF
>TRBJ2-5|few|TRBV6-1|TRBD2
TGTGCCAGCAGGGGACTAGCGGCACCCCAAGAGACCCAGTACTTC
CASRGLAAPQETQYF
>TRBJ1-5|NA|TRBV11-2|NA
TGTGCCAGCAAAGGGCAGGGCCGCGGTCAGCCCCAGCATTTT
CASKGQGRGQPQHF
>TRBJ1-4|NA|TRBV19|NA
TGTGCCAGTAACCGCCAGTCTATGGGTGAAAAACTGTTTTTT
CASNRQSMGEKLFF
>TRBJ2-1|NA|TRBV18|TRBD1
TGTGCCAGCTCACCGGCGGGACAGGGCAAGAGCAATGAGCAGTTCTTC
CASSPAGQGKSNEQFF
>TRBJ1-2|NA|TRBV5-1|TRBD1
TGCGCCAGCAGCTTGACGGCGACAGGGTTTGGCTACACCTTC
CASSLTATGFGYTF
>TRBJ2-1|NA|TRBV20-1|TRBD2
TGCAGTGCCAGGACTAGCGGGAGGGCCCGCAATGAGCAGTTCTTC
CSARTSGRARNEQFF
>TRBJ2-1|few|TRBV29-1|TRBD1
TGCAGCGGAGGGGACAGGGGGCAAAATGAGCAGTTCTTC
CSGGDRGQNEQFF
>TRBJ2-5|few|TRBV11-3|NA
TGTGCCAGCAGCTTCGTAGGGGGGCAAGAGACCCAGTACTTC
CASSFVGGQETQYF
>TRBJ2-1|NA|TRBV27|TRBD1
TGTGCCAGCAGTTTATTATTAGGGGGCGACAATGAGCAGTTCTTC
CASSLLLGGDNEQFF
>TRBJ1-3|once|TRBV18|NA
TGTGCCAGCTCACCGGGCAGGTTCGACTCTGGAAACACCATATATTTT
CASSPGRFDSGNTIYF
>TRBJ2-7|many|TRBV7-2|NA
TGTGCCAGCAGTCCATCTCCAGGGGTTAGGGGGTCCTACGAGCAGTACTTC
CASSPSPGVRGSYEQYF